Each of the 32 T cell receptor beta chains below was sequenced from the same sample in a study of blood T cell repertoires in COVID-19. The data were produced by immunoSEQ multiplex PCR, yet TCRdb's version contains in-frame clones alone and is incomplete. The sample carries tens of thousands of clones, 70% to 85% recorded once. The sample comprised peripheral blood. The source is a woman in her sixties or seventies in a cohort sampled during active or convalescent COVID-19.

The CDR3 loop is CASSQEADIIETQYF. CDR3 coding DNA: TGTGCCAGCAGCCAAGAGGCGGACATTATAGAGACCCAGTACTTC. The V gene is TRBV14, the J gene TRBJ2-5, with D tentatively TRBD1 (5 bases). Trimming took 0 bases from V and 4 from J, leaving 12 bases between them. The germline V gene encodes CDR1 SGHDN and CDR2 FVKESK. The CDR3 extends over 15 amino acids.

The V call is TRBV7-3, the J call TRBJ2-1; 14 bases align to TRBD2. Per germline, CDR1 SGHTA and CDR2 FQGTGA. V lost 5 bases to trimming and J lost 13 bases; unmatched junction nucleotides: 7. The CDR3 contains 14 residues. In DNA, the CDR3 is TGTGCCAGCAGCCCCGGACTAGCGGGGGGCCCACAGTTCTTC. Protein: CASSPGLAGGPQFF.

This clone was seen more than once but under ten times. The CDR3 protein is CASSVGQGYEQYF. The CDR3 nucleotides read TGTGCCAGCAGCGTGGGACAGGGGTACGAGCAGTACTTC. This sequence joins TRBV27 and TRBJ2-7, with 10 bases that match TRBD1. Germline V gene data show CDR1 as MNHEY and CDR2 as SMNVEV (reference sequence). The CDR3 is made up of 13 amino acids. V lost 6 bases, J lost 4 bases, and 3 bases stayed unmatched.

The CDR3 DNA sequence: TGTGCCAGCAGTTACGACAGGGGGCAATTCGAGCAGTACTTC. Its protein product is CASSYDRGQFEQYF. The V and J genes are TRBV27 and TRBJ2-7; 10 bases fit TRBD1. The CDR3 covers 14 residues. J gave up 6 bases and V 4 bases, and 6 bases lay outside the gene matches. The germline V gene has CDR1 MNHEY and CDR2 SMNVEV (reference sequence).

V is TRBV9 and J is TRBJ2-1; 10 bases are shared with TRBD2. V was clipped by 1 base and J by 7 bases; unmatched bases: 11. The CDR3 is 17 residues long. Germline V gives CDR1 SGDLS, CDR2 YYNGEE. CDR3 protein: CASSVRAGGLESNEQFF. CDR3 DNA sequence: TGTGCCAGCAGCGTACGAGCGGGGGGGCTTGAAAGTAATGAGCAGTTCTTC.

About this clone: One base away lies a much larger clone, so this may be a sequencing read error. Distinct nucleotide sequences in the sample also encode this CDR3. This chain links TRBV7-2 with TRBJ1-6, with 9 bases lining up with TRBD1. The germline CDR1 and CDR2 sequences are SGHTA and FQGNSA. CDR3 size: 18 residues. This chain's CDR3 is CASSLGGTGRSYNSPLHF. The CDR3 DNA is TGTGCCAGCAGCTTAGGGGGGACAGGGCGGTCCTATAATTCACCCCTCCATTTT. The full variable domain, its missing parts supplied by reference TRBV7-2 and TRBJ1-6, is GAGVSQSPSNKVTEKGKDVELRCDPISGHTALYWYRQSLGQGLEFLIYFQGNSAPDKSGLPSDRFSAERTGGSVSTLTIQRTQQEDSAVYLCASSLGGTGRSYNSPLHFGNGTRLTVT.

The rearrangement joins TRBV7-3 to TRBJ2-2; 8 nucleotides line up with TRBD1. J lost 4 bases, V lost 0 bases, and 10 bases had no gene match. This CDR3 comprises 18 residues. The germline gives CDR1 SGHTA, CDR2 FQGTGA. The DNA of the CDR3 is TGTGCCAGCAGCTTAACGTCCGGCCAGGGGGCACCCACCGGGGAGCTGTTTTTT. Encoded protein: CASSLTSGQGAPTGELFF.

This clone occurred a few times. The chain uses TRBV4-3 and TRBJ1-2; 8 nucleotides align to TRBD1. V lost 3 bases to trimming and J lost 1 base; unmatched junction nucleotides: 7. Germline V gene sequence: CDR1 LGHNA, CDR2 YSLEER. This CDR3 is built from 16 residues. CDR3 DNA sequence: TGCGCCAGCAGCCAGAGATACGGACAGGGTAACTATGGCTACACCTTC. This translates into CASSQRYGQGNYGYTF.

This chain links TRBV28 with TRBJ2-7; D might be TRBD1 (6 bases). This CDR3 region has 12 residues. Per germline, CDR1 MDHEN and CDR2 SYDVKM. V was clipped by 5 bases and J by 3 bases, with 8 bases between them. As DNA, the CDR3 is TGTGCCAGCAGTATGACAGGCTACGAGCAGTACTTC. It is translated as CASSMTGYEQYF.

V and J are TRBV10-3 and TRBJ2-1; possibly TRBD2 for D (6 bases). Trimming left V 6 bases short and J 0 bases short, with 9 bases between. CDR3 size: 14 residues. Germline loops: CDR1 ENHRY, CDR2 SYGVKD. The CDR3 region has the DNA TGTGCCATCAGCTTGGGGGGCTCCTACAATGAGCAGTTCTTC. It codes for CAISLGGSYNEQFF.

This clone came up a few times. This chain connects TRBV2 to TRBJ2-5; a weak D match, TRBD2 (6 bases). The CDR3 covers 16 residues. Trimming shortened V by 4 bases and J by 0 bases, and 15 bases separated the two germline ends. Germline CDR1 is SNHLY and CDR2 is FYNNEI. CDR3 region: CASSAVRGKYQETQYF. The CDR3 nucleotides are TGTGCCAGCAGTGCTGTCCGGGGGAAGTACCAAGAGACCCAGTACTTC.

The rearrangement joins TRBV5-1 to TRBJ2-7; 9 nucleotides match TRBD1. With 4 bases clipped from V and 6 bases from J, the junction kept 11 bases outside the gene matches. CDR3 length: 15 residues. Germline V gene lookup returns CDR1 SGHRS and CDR2 YFSETQ. The chain's CDR3 is CASSPRDRALGEQYF. The CDR3, as DNA: TGCGCCAGCAGCCCCCGGGACAGGGCGCTTGGCGAGCAGTACTTC. The full variable domain, completed using reference TRBV5-1 and TRBJ2-7, is KAGVTQTPRYLIKTRGQQVTLSCSPISGHRSVSWYQQTPGQGLQFLFEYFSETQRNKGNFPGRFSGRQFSNSRSEMNVSTLELGDSALYLCASSPRDRALGEQYFGPGTRLTVT.

The chain is built from TRBV18 and TRBJ2-5, with TRBD1 matching 8 bases. V trimming: 3 bases; J trimming: 1 base; junction bases outside the gene matches: 7. Germline CDR1 KGHSH, CDR2 LQKENI. The CDR3 totals 16 residues. CDR3 nucleotides: TGTGCCAGCTCACCGATAGGACAGGGCTTCCAAGAGACCCAGTACTTC. As protein: CASSPIGQGFQETQYF. Using reference TRBV18 and TRBJ2-5 for the parts outside the CDR3, the full variable domain is NAGVMQNPRHLVRRRGQEARLRCSPMKGHSHVYWYRQLPEEGLKFMVYLQKENIIDESGMPKERFSAEFPKEGPSILRIQQVVRGDSAAYFCASSPIGQGFQETQYFGPGTRLLVL.

The V and J genes are TRBV24-1 and TRBJ1-1, with TRBD1 matching 7 bases. This CDR3 has 14 residues. J lost 10 bases, V lost 1 base, and 8 bases had no gene match. The germline CDR1 and CDR2 sequences are KGHDR and SFDVKD. CDR3 nucleotide sequence: TGTGCCACCAGTGATTTACGGGTTAACAGGGGAGCTTTCTTT. It codes for CATSDLRVNRGAFF.

V is TRBV7-9 and J is TRBJ1-2; possibly TRBD1 for D (6 bases). Germline assignment: CDR1 SEHNR and CDR2 FQNEAQ (reference sequence). CDR3 length equals 14 residues. The V end lost 2 bases, the J end lost 8 bases, and 15 bases lay between the germline ends. CDR3 sequence reads: CASSLSDSKGGYTF. Here the CDR3 DNA reads TGTGCCAGCAGCTTATCGGACAGTAAAGGAGGCTACACCTTC.

This clone was detected a few times. The J gene is TRBJ1-1, the V gene TRBV27; unclear D gene. Trimming removed 6 bases at V and 4 bases at J, with 18 bases between. CDR1 MNHEY and CDR2 SMNVEV come from the germline V gene (reference sequence). This CDR3 has 15 residues. DNA for the CDR3: TGTGCCAGCAGGGCGGCACGCTGGATGGGCACTGAAGCTTTCTTT. Protein: CASRAARWMGTEAFF.

This rearrangement joins TRBV2 to TRBJ1-1, with 7 bases lining up with TRBD1. The V gene's germline CDR1 is SNHLY and CDR2 FYNNEI. V lost 10 bases and J lost 2; bases outside the gene matches: 10. CDR3 length: 14 residues. The CDR3 DNA reads as TGTGCCACCTTCCGGGACAGAAGTAACACTGAAGCTTTCTTT. Translation gives CATFRDRSNTEAFF.

This clone was observed a handful of times. This chain uses TRBV19 with TRBJ2-3; TRBD1 matches 7 bases. CDR1 is LNHDA, CDR2 SQIVND, per germline (reference sequence). CDR3 length: 15 residues. V lost 5 bases to trimming and J lost 1 base; unmatched junction nucleotides: 6. CDR3 region: CASSLVQGGTDTQYF. CDR3 DNA: TGTGCCAGTAGTCTCGTGCAGGGGGGCACAGATACGCAGTATTTT. The full variable domain, its missing parts supplied by reference TRBV19 and TRBJ2-3, is DGGITQSPKYLFRKEGQNVTLSCEQNLNHDAMYWYRQDPGQGLRLIYYSQIVNDFQKGDIAEGYSVSREKKESFPLTVTSAQKNPTAFYLCASSLVQGGTDTQYFGPGTRLTVL.

This clone has more than one count but fewer than ten. The CDR3 protein is CASSPRDRPPGQFF. CDR3 bases: TGTGCCAGCTCACCGAGGGACAGACCTCCCGGGCAGTTCTTC. The chain uses TRBV18 and TRBJ2-1; 7 bases agree with TRBD1. Germline CDR1 KGHSH, CDR2 LQKENI. The CDR3 sequence is 14 residues long. Unmatched junction bases numbered 11, after V lost 3 bases and J lost 12 bases.

V usage is TRBV2 and J usage is TRBJ1-1, with a tentative D call TRBD1 (6 bases). V lost 6 bases and J 6 bases, leaving 14 bases between the germline ends. CDR3 size: 13 residues. Germline CDR1 is SNHLY and CDR2 is FYNNEI. The DNA for the CDR3 is TGTGCCAGCAGCTACCTAGGGGGTGCTGAAGCTTTCTTT. This codes for CASSYLGGAEAFF.

This clone was detected once. J is TRBJ2-1 and V is TRBV19; D might be TRBD1 (7 bases). CDR1 is LNHDA and CDR2 is SQIVND in the germline V gene (reference sequence). This CDR3 region has 15 residues. V lost 5 bases and J lost 7, with 18 bases in between. CDR3 sequence reads: CASSSKAGGRNEQFF. As DNA, the CDR3 is TGTGCCAGTAGTTCGAAGGCAGGGGGGCGGAATGAGCAGTTCTTC.

The chain carries TRBV5-1 and TRBJ2-1; 10 bases agree with TRBD2. The V gene's germline CDR1 is SGHRS and CDR2 YFSETQ. This CDR3 comprises 15 residues. Trimming removed 5 bases from V and 4 bases from J; junction bases left unmatched: 6. CDR3 in amino acids: CASRPGLAEYNEQFF. CDR3 nucleotides: TGCGCCAGCAGACCAGGACTAGCGGAATACAATGAGCAGTTCTTC.

The rearrangement uses TRBV28 and TRBJ1-2; TRBD1 matches 10 bases. The CDR3 is made up of 16 amino acids. Per the germline V gene, CDR1 is MDHEN and CDR2 is SYDVKM. V shed 5 bases and J 6 bases; nucleotides not matched to a gene: 12. CDR3 sequence reads: CASSVHSTGGFDGYTF. CDR3 DNA sequence: TGTGCCAGCAGTGTCCATTCGACAGGGGGCTTCGATGGCTACACCTTC.

As to this clone: Other DNA sequences in the same sample also yield this CDR3. V and J are TRBV3-1 (or the pseudogene TRBV3-2) and TRBJ1-6; D gene unclear. The CDR3 totals 13 residues. Trimming took off 0 bases at V and 10 bases at J, with 7 bases between the two ends. Germline V CDR1 and CDR2: LGHDT, YNNKEL (reference sequence). The CDR3 DNA reads as TGTGCCAGCAGCCAAGACAGAGGATCACCCCTCCACTTT. Translating gives CASSQDRGSPLHF.

The chain couples TRBV9 to TRBJ1-2, with TRBD1 as a possible D gene (6 bases). The CDR3 consists of 13 residues. The ends were cut back, 0 bases at V and 8 bases at J, with 11 bases in the middle. Germline CDR1 is SGDLS and CDR2 is YYNGEE. CDR3 sequence (DNA): TGTGCCAGCAGCGTAGGACAGGCCAGAGGCTACACCTTC. It specifies CASSVGQARGYTF.

This rearrangement joins TRBV3-1 (or the pseudogene TRBV3-2) to TRBJ1-4, with 10 nucleotides matching TRBD1. Germline CDR1 reads LGHDT; CDR2 reads YNNKEL (reference sequence). Trimming at V came to 4 bases and at J to 4 bases, leaving 0 bases not matched to a gene. There are 14 residues in the CDR3. This CDR3 reads CASSRTGGNEKLFF. For the CDR3, the DNA is TGTGCCAGCAGCCGGACAGGGGGTAATGAAAAACTGTTTTTT.

This clone came up a few times. V gene TRBV5-4 combines with J gene TRBJ2-2; perhaps TRBD1 as D (6 bases). The CDR3 totals 13 residues. CDR1 is SGHNT, CDR2 YYREEE, per germline (reference sequence). V was trimmed by 5 bases and J by 4 bases, leaving 9 bases between them. CDR3 sequence reads: CASSQGTTGELFF. CDR3 DNA: TGTGCCAGCAGTCAGGGGACCACCGGGGAGCTGTTTTTT.

V is TRBV5-4 and J is TRBJ1-5; 8 nucleotides agree with TRBD1. Trimming took 4 bases from V and 3 from J; bases not matched to a gene: 6. The germline V gene encodes CDR1 SGHNT and CDR2 YYREEE (reference sequence). The CDR3 loop spans 15 amino acids. The CDR3 region has the DNA TGTGCCAGCAGCAAGGGACAGGATTCCAATCAGCCCCAGCATTTT. Translated, it gives CASSKGQDSNQPQHF.

This clone was counted only a few times. The chain uses TRBV18 and TRBJ2-6, with D hard to call. This CDR3 is built from 14 residues. Trimming pared 2 bases from V and 2 bases from J, leaving 4 bases between. Germline lookup yields CDR1 KGHSH and CDR2 LQKENI. CDR3 amino acids: CASSPTTGANVLTF. The CDR3 nucleotides are TGTGCCAGCTCACCAACTACTGGGGCCAACGTCCTGACTTTC. The full variable domain, completed using reference TRBV18 and TRBJ2-6, is NAGVMQNPRHLVRRRGQEARLRCSPMKGHSHVYWYRQLPEEGLKFMVYLQKENIIDESGMPKERFSAEFPKEGPSILRIQQVVRGDSAAYFCASSPTTGANVLTFGAGSRLTVL.

The chain has TRBV7-3 and TRBJ2-1; TRBD2 aligns across 9 bases. Germline V lookup: CDR1 SGHTA, CDR2 FQGTGA. The CDR3 consists of 14 residues. V lost 5 bases and J lost 8; bases outside the gene matches: 7. CDR3 protein: CASSPRWTSDEQFF. In nucleotides, the CDR3 is TGTGCCAGCAGCCCGAGGTGGACTAGCGATGAGCAGTTCTTC.

The V call is TRBV5-6, the J call TRBJ2-7; 10 bases fit TRBD1. The CDR3 is 15 residues long. V gave up 2 bases and J gave up 2 bases; unmatched junction bases: 4. CDR1 and CDR2 (germline): SGHDT, YYEEEE. The CDR3, as DNA: TGTGCCAGCAGCTTCGGACAGGGGGGACCCTACGAGCAGTACTTC. Protein product: CASSFGQGGPYEQYF.

The chain employs TRBV2 and TRBJ1-5; D gene uncertain. CDR3 length: 13 amino acids. Trimming removed 8 bases from V and 3 bases from J, with 11 bases in between. Germline CDR1 reads SNHLY; CDR2 reads FYNNEI. The CDR3 protein is CASGRLLNQPQHF. In DNA, the CDR3 is TGTGCCAGCGGGAGGCTGCTCAATCAGCCCCAGCATTTT.